What follows describes a single TCR beta chain. This sample was taken from a study of T cell changes during pregnancy in multiple sclerosis. From germline, CDR1 is ENHRY and CDR2 SYGVKD. The V segment lost 10 bases and the J segment 1 base; nucleotides outside the gene matches: 10. This CDR3 is 15 amino acids long. Only in-frame clones appear in the TCRdb table, and some are missing; sequencing was by immunoSEQ multiplex PCR. The sample holds tens of thousands of clones, roughly 94% seen once. The chain employs TRBV10-3 and TRBJ2-1, with 7 bases lining up with TRBD1. The source of this sequence is a female donor with multiple sclerosis, enrolled in a pregnancy study. Material: CD4+ T cells from peripheral blood mononuclear cells, obtained after pregnancy. CDR3 protein: CATTSSGGSYNEQFF. The DNA for the CDR3 is TGTGCCACCACTTCCTCAGGGGGTTCCTACAATGAGCAGTTCTTC.